What follows are 22 T cell receptor beta chains derived from one specimen sequenced in a study of cytomegalovirus exposure and HLA in healthy donors. Primers included in the PCR were 60 Vbeta and 13 Jbeta primers. TCRdb's table, derived via immunoSEQ multiplex PCR, lists solely in-frame clones and lacks some. Of 120,000 to 150,000 clones listed, about four fifths are singletons. The sample comprised PBMCs. These receptors were collected from a man aged 40-49 years in good health and CMV-seropositive.

This clone has a single count. The chain combines TRBV30 with TRBJ2-1, with D hard to call. V was pared by 2 bases and J by 12 bases, with 17 bases between. Germline V CDR1 and CDR2: GTSNPN, SVGIG (reference sequence). CDR3 length: 13 residues. The CDR3 reads CAWSRRQPLGQFF. The DNA for the CDR3 is TGTGCCTGGAGTCGCAGACAACCACTTGGGCAGTTCTTC.

V gene TRBV6-6 combines with J gene TRBJ2-1; D call uncertain. V lost 8 bases, J lost 0 bases, and 17 bases lay in between. The CDR3 runs 16 residues. Germline values: CDR1 MNHNY, CDR2 SVGAGI (reference sequence). The CDR3 DNA reads TGTGCCAGCTGTTTGTCTATACAGAGCTCCTACAATGAGCAGTTCTTC. Protein sequence: CASCLSIQSSYNEQFF.

The chain couples TRBV7-9 to TRBJ2-7; D might be TRBD1 (6 bases). CDR1 and CDR2 from the germline V gene are SEHNR and FQNEAQ (reference sequence). Trimming cost V 5 bases and J 3 bases, with 17 bases left between them. The CDR3 length is 15 residues. The CDR3 is CASSRSRGQNYEQYF. The CDR3 DNA is TGTGCCAGCAGCCGTTCGCGAGGACAGAACTACGAGCAGTACTTC.

V and J are TRBV10-2 and TRBJ1-2; weak D call: TRBD1 (5 bases). Per the germline V gene, CDR1 is WSHSY and CDR2 is SAAADI. The CDR3 covers 14 residues. The V end lost 9 bases, the J end lost 0 bases, and 14 bases lay between the germline ends. In DNA form, the CDR3 reads TGCGCCAGTCGGTGGGGGGAAGCTAACTATGGCTACACCTTC. Amino acids: CASRWGEANYGYTF.

The chain is built from TRBV2 and TRBJ2-4; D gene ambiguous. The V gene's germline CDR1 is SNHLY and CDR2 FYNNEI. Deletions cut 9 bases from V and 0 bases from J, with 15 bases between. This CDR3 is built from 15 residues. CDR3 in DNA: TGTGCCAGTGTGATAGATTTTTTAGCCAAAAACATTCAGTACTTC. Its translation is CASVIDFLAKNIQYF.

This chain uses TRBV6-5 with TRBJ1-3, with D possibly TRBD1 on 5 matching bases. This CDR3 spans 14 amino acids. The germline gives CDR1 MNHEY, CDR2 SVGAGI. Trimming stripped 5 bases from V and 2 bases from J, with 10 bases between. The CDR3 spells CASSPPGAGNTIYF. CDR3 DNA: TGTGCCAGCAGTCCCCCGGGGGCTGGAAACACCATATATTTT.

In its sample, this clone was seen a few times. The chain is built from TRBV18 and TRBJ2-3; D remains unclear. V gave up 4 bases and J gave up 3 bases, with 11 bases separating them. This CDR3 region has 14 residues. Per the germline V gene, CDR1 is KGHSH and CDR2 is LQKENI. CDR3 bases: TGTGCCAGCTCACTGTATGTGCTAACAGATACGCAGTATTTT. This encodes CASSLYVLTDTQYF. The full variable domain, its missing parts supplied by reference TRBV18 and TRBJ2-3, is NAGVMQNPRHLVRRRGQEARLRCSPMKGHSHVYWYRQLPEEGLKFMVYLQKENIIDESGMPKERFSAEFPKEGPSILRIQQVVRGDSAAYFCASSLYVLTDTQYFGPGTRLTVL.

The chain carries TRBV21-1 and TRBJ2-1; whether TRBD2, the table's D call, matches the DNA was not checked. TRBV21-1 is deemed a pseudogene. There are 17 residues in the CDR3. CDR3 loop: CASSKVRQGLVGSEQFF. CDR3 DNA: TGTGCCAGCAGCAAAGTACGTCAAGGACTAGTCGGGAGTGAGCAGTTCTTC.

This chain joins TRBV12-1 and TRBJ1-2; the D call in the table, TRBD1, was not verified against the DNA. TRBV12-1 is labeled a pseudogene. The CDR3 length is 17 residues. The chain's CDR3 is CASTTSEDRVGVYGYTF. Written as DNA, the CDR3 is TGTGCCAGCACCACCTCTGAGGACAGGGTCGGAGTCTATGGCTACACCTTC.

The chain has TRBV7-9 and TRBJ1-2; unclear D gene. The CDR3 spans 13 residues. The ends were cut back, 2 bases at V and 4 bases at J, with 8 bases in the middle. Germline-derived CDR1 and CDR2 are SEHNR and FQNEAQ (reference sequence). The chain's CDR3 is CASSLNTLYGYTF. As DNA, the CDR3 is TGTGCCAGCAGCTTAAATACTCTCTATGGCTACACCTTC.

The chain has TRBV2 and TRBJ1-2; 10 bases line up with TRBD1. Looked up from germline, CDR1 is SNHLY and CDR2 is FYNNEI. After removal of 1 base from V and 5 bases from J, the junction contained 4 bases not matched to a gene. The CDR3 length is 15 residues. The CDR3 protein is CASSEGTGGLYGYTF. CDR3 DNA: TGTGCCAGCAGTGAAGGGACAGGGGGTTTGTATGGCTACACCTTC.

Comment on this clone: Additional DNA sequences in this sample encode the identical CDR3. V and J are TRBV6-6 and TRBJ1-3, with no clear D. V lost 4 bases and J 4 bases, leaving 5 bases between the germline ends. The CDR3 loop spans 12 amino acids. The germline V gene encodes CDR1 MNHNY and CDR2 SVGAGI (reference sequence). This CDR3 reads CASSSQGNTIYF. In nucleotides, the CDR3 is TGTGCCAGCAGTTCACAAGGAAACACCATATATTTT.

This chain joins TRBV6-6 and TRBJ1-2; D is ambiguous. The CDR3 extends over 15 amino acids. Trimming removed 2 bases at V and 2 bases at J, with 12 bases between. The germline CDR1 and CDR2 sequences are MNHNY and SVGAGI (reference sequence). As DNA, the CDR3 is TGTGCCAGCAGTTACGAGAGAGGGTACAACTATGGCTACACCTTC. Residues: CASSYERGYNYGYTF.

The rearrangement links TRBV29-1 to TRBJ1-1; possibly TRBD1 for D (5 bases). Germline CDR1 reads SQVTM; CDR2 reads ANQGSEA. Trimming pared 1 base from V and 2 bases from J, leaving 5 bases between. The CDR3 runs to 12 residues. The CDR3 is CSVEGGNTEAFF. The CDR3 coding sequence is TGCAGCGTTGAAGGGGGCAACACTGAAGCTTTCTTT.

CDR3 loop: CASSLGRVSYNEQFF. CDR3 sequence (DNA): TGTGCCAGCAGTTTAGGCAGGGTCTCCTACAATGAGCAGTTCTTC. The chain recombines TRBV27 with TRBJ2-1, with a weak D call TRBD1 (5 bases). Trimming stripped 2 bases from V and 0 bases from J, with 8 bases between. The CDR3 sequence is 15 residues long. CDR1 is MNHEY, CDR2 SMNVEV, per germline (reference sequence).

This sequence joins TRBV9 and TRBJ2-3, with 9 bases aligning to TRBD2. The trim removed 0 bases at V and 12 bases at J, leaving 5 bases unmatched. The CDR3 runs to 13 residues. Germline-derived CDR1 and CDR2 are SGDLS and YYNGEE. The CDR3 spells CASSVDGSGGQYF. In DNA form, the CDR3 reads TGTGCCAGCAGCGTAGACGGTAGCGGGGGCCAGTATTTT.

The chain uses TRBV15 and TRBJ2-7, with a weak D call TRBD2 (6 bases). V shed 3 bases and J shed 3 bases, with 12 bases lying between them. The germline V gene has CDR1 LNHNV and CDR2 YYDKDF (reference sequence). The CDR3 has 14 amino acids. CDR3 nucleotide sequence: TGTGCCACCAGCAGGGGCGGGGACCTCTACGAGCAGTACTTC. Translation: CATSRGGDLYEQYF.

The chain carries TRBV19 and TRBJ2-7, with 8 nucleotides matching TRBD1. The CDR3 length is 14 residues. Germline assignment: CDR1 LNHDA and CDR2 SQIVND (reference sequence). V was pared by 3 bases and J by 4 bases, with 5 bases of the junction left unmatched. CDR3 coding DNA: TGTGCCAGTAGTATTAGACAGGGGAGTTACGAGCAGTACTTC. Protein product: CASSIRQGSYEQYF.

Written as DNA, the CDR3 is TGTGCCAGCAGCCGCATAGATAAGAGTACCGTTCAGTACTTC. Encoded protein: CASSRIDKSTVQYF. The chain is built from TRBV6-5 and TRBJ2-7, with unresolved D. The CDR3 covers 14 residues. Looked up from germline, CDR1 is MNHEY and CDR2 is SVGAGI. V was pared by 6 bases and J by 10 bases, with 22 bases between.

This clone was detected only a few times. The chain recombines TRBV9 with TRBJ2-5, with TRBD2 matching over 7 bases. Trimming at V came to 7 bases and at J to 2 bases, leaving 8 bases not matched to a gene. Germline V gene lookup returns CDR1 SGDLS and CDR2 YYNGEE. This CDR3 spans 14 amino acids. The CDR3 DNA is TGTGCCAGCGGGGCGGGAGAGGGGCAAGAGACCCAGTACTTC. It codes for CASGAGEGQETQYF. Together with reference TRBV9 and TRBJ2-5, the CDR3 gives the full variable domain: DSGVTQTPKHLITATGQRVTLRCSPRSGDLSVYWYQQSLDQGLQFLIQYYNGEERAKGNILERFSAQQFPDLHSELNLSSLELGDSALYFCASGAGEGQETQYFGPGTRLLVL.

This clone was counted only a few times. V is TRBV4-1 and J is TRBJ2-1, with 10 positions matching TRBD2. The length of the CDR3 is 15 residues. Germline V CDR1 and CDR2: MGHRA, YSYEKL. V trimming: 6 bases; J trimming: 7 bases; junction bases outside the gene matches: 9. The CDR3 reads CASSWLAGDRNEQFF. The CDR3 DNA follows: TGCGCCAGCAGTTGGCTAGCGGGAGATCGGAATGAGCAGTTCTTC.

The chain joins TRBV9 to TRBJ2-3; 10 bases line up with TRBD1. The CDR3 runs 14 residues. The germline V gene encodes CDR1 SGDLS and CDR2 YYNGEE. The J segment lost 4 bases and the V segment lost 2 bases, leaving 1 base of the junction unmatched. The CDR3 sequence: CASSVTGGADTQYF. The DNA for the CDR3 is TGTGCCAGCAGCGTGACAGGGGGCGCAGATACGCAGTATTTT.